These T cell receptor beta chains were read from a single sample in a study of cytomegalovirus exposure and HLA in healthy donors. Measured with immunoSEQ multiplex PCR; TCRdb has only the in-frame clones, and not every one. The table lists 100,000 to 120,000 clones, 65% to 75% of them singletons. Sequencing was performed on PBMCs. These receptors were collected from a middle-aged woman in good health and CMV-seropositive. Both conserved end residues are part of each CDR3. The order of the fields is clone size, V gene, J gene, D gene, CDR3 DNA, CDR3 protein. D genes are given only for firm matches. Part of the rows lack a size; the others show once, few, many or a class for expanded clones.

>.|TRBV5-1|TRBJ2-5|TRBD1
TGCGCCAGCAGCGGACAAGAGACAGGGTCCCAGTACTTC
CASSGQETGSQYF
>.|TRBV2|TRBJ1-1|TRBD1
TGTGCCAGCAGTGAAGCACAGGGGGCGGCTTTCTTT
CASSEAQGAAFF
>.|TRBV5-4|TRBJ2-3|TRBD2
TGTGCCAGCAGCTTGGGGACTAGCGGGAGGACCCGCACAGATACGCAGTATTTT
CASSLGTSGRTRTDTQYF
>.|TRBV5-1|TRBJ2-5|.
TGCGCCAGCAGCTTGGAAGCTTCGGGGTCCCGAGAGACCCAGTACTTC
CASSLEASGSRETQYF
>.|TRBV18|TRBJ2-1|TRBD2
TGTGCCAGCTCACCACGAGCGGGGGACAATGAGCAGTTCTTC
CASSPRAGDNEQFF
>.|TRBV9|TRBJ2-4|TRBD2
TGTGCCAGCAGCCTACACCCGTGGGAGGGAGTAGGCAAAAACATTCAGTACTTC
CASSLHPWEGVGKNIQYF
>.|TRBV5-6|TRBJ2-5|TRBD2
TGTGCCAGCAGCCGGGGACTAGCGGGGGTGGGGCTCGAGACCCAGTACTTC
CASSRGLAGVGLETQYF
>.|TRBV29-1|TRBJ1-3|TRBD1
TGCAGCGTAGCAGGGGGCGAGCCTGGAAACACCATATATTTT
CSVAGGEPGNTIYF
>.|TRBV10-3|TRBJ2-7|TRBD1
TGTGCCATTCTACCGGGACAGGGGGGATACGAGCAGTACTTC
CAILPGQGGYEQYF
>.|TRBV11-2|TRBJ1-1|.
TGTGCCAGCAGCTTACGTATTGGGGGGGGTGGCACTGAAGCTTTCTTT
CASSLRIGGGGTEAFF
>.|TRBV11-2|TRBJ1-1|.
TGTGCCAGCAGCTTAGTTGGGGCTATGAACACTGAAGCTTTCTTT
CASSLVGAMNTEAFF
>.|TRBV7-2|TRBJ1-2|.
TGTGCCAGCAGCTTAGATTTAGATGGCTACACCTTC
CASSLDLDGYTF
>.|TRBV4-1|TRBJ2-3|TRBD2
TGCGCCAGCAGCCAAGTACGGACTAGCTGGACAGATACGCAGTATTTT
CASSQVRTSWTDTQYF
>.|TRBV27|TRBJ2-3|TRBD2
TGTGCCAGCAGTTTATCAGTCGGTGGTAGCGGGGATACGCAGTATTTT
CASSLSVGGSGDTQYF
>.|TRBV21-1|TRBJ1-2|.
TGTGCCAGCAGCAAAGATGTTGAGGACAGGGCCTATGGCTACACCTTC
CASSKDVEDRAYGYTF
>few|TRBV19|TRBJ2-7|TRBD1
TGTGCCACAGACGCCGGGACAGGGGGCGCCCAGCAGTACTTC
CATDAGTGGAQQYF
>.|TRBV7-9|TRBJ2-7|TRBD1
TGTGCCAGCAGCGATTTCCCCGGGACAGGGGTCTACGAGCAGTACTTC
CASSDFPGTGVYEQYF
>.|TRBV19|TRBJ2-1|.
TGTGCCCTTAGGGACAAGACTTACAATGAGCAGTTCTTC
CALRDKTYNEQFF
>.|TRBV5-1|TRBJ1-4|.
TGCGCCAGCAGCGTCATGGCAGGCCCTAATGAAAAACTGTTTTTT
CASSVMAGPNEKLFF
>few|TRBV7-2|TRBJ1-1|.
TGTGCCAGCAGCTTAAGTTGGGCCAAAACGAACACTGAAGCTTTCTTT
CASSLSWAKTNTEAFF
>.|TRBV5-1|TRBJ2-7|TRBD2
TGCGCCAGCAGCTTGAGTACTAGCGGGGGGGGCTACGAGCAGTACTTC
CASSLSTSGGGYEQYF
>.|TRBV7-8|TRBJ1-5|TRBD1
TGTGCCAGCAGCAAGACAGGGACCAATCAGCCCCAGCATTTT
CASSKTGTNQPQHF
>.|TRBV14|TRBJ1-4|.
TGTGCCAGCAGCCGAACGAACCTAGGCGAAAAACTGTTTTTT
CASSRTNLGEKLFF
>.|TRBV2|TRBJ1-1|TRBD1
TGTGCCAGCAGGGAAGGGACAGGGGGCACTGAAGCTTTCTTT
CASREGTGGTEAFF
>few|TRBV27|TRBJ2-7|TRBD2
TGTGCCAGCAGTTTTGGGACTACCCCCTACGAGCAGTACTTC
CASSFGTTPYEQYF
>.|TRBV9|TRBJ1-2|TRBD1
TGTGCCAGCAGCCTCACAGGGGGCGTAGGCTACACCTTC
CASSLTGGVGYTF
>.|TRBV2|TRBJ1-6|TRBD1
TGTGCCAGCAGTCCTCAGGGGGCACCCCTCCACTTT
CASSPQGAPLHF
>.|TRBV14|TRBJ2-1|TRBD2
TGTGCCAGCAGCCAACTAGCGGGGTCGAGCAATGAGCAGTTCTTC
CASSQLAGSSNEQFF
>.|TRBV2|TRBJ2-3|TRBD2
TGTGCCAGCCCCCCTACTAGCGGGGGGTACACAGATACGCAGTATTTT
CASPPTSGGYTDTQYF
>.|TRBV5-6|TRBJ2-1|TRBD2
TGTGCCAGCAGCTCCTTTCCCGGACTAGCGTCTGAGCAGTTCTTC
CASSSFPGLASEQFF
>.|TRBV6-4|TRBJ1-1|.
TGTGCCAGCATACATCGGGACACTGAAGCTTTCTTT
CASIHRDTEAFF
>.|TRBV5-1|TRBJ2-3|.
TGCGCCAGCAGCTCCCTCTTGGAGGATACGCAGTATTTT
CASSSLLEDTQYF
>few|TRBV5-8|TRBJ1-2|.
TGTGCCAGCAGCTTGGCCCGCGTGTATGGCTACACCTTC
CASSLARVYGYTF
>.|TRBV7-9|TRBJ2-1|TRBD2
TGTGCCAGCAGCTTAACGCCGGGACTAGGGGGGGATGAGCAGTTCTTC
CASSLTPGLGGDEQFF
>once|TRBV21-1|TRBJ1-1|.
TGTGCCAGCAGCAAAGAGGGGGTGGGGAACACTGAAGCTTTCTTT
CASSKEGVGNTEAFF
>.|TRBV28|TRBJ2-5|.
TGTGCCAGCAGTGCCGGCCAAGAGACCCAGTACTTC
CASSAGQETQYF
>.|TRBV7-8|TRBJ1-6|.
TGTGCCAGCAGCCAAGTTAGGGGTAATTCACCCCTCCACTTT
CASSQVRGNSPLHF
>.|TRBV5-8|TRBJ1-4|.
TGTGCCAGCAGCTTAGCGGGGTTGTCTAATGAAAAACTGTTTTTT
CASSLAGLSNEKLFF
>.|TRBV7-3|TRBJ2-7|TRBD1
TGTGCCAGCAGCCCCGGGACAGGGACCCACGAGCAGTACTTC
CASSPGTGTHEQYF
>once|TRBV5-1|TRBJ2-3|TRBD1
TGCGCCAGCAGCTGGGCCCGGACAGGGGGTGGGGCAGATACGCAGTATTTT
CASSWARTGGGADTQYF
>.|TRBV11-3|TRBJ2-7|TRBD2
TGTGCCAGCAGTCCAGACGGGCGGGGGGGGGACTACGAGCAGTACTTC
CASSPDGRGGDYEQYF
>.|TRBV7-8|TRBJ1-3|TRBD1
TGTGCCAGCAGCCACGACAGGGGGCGACTCTCTGGAAACACCATATATTTT
CASSHDRGRLSGNTIYF
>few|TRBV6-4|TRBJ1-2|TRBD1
TGTGCCAGCAGCGACTGGGACAGGGGGTATGGCTACACCTTC
CASSDWDRGYGYTF
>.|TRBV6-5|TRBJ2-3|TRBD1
TGTGCCAGCAGGTCGGGACAGCCAGGCACAGATACGCAGTATTTT
CASRSGQPGTDTQYF
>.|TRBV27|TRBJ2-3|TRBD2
TGTGCCAGCAGTGCGGGGGGCCGCACAGATACGCAGTATTTT
CASSAGGRTDTQYF
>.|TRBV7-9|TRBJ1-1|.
TGTGCCAGCAGCTTAGACGACACGAACACTGAAGCTTTCTTT
CASSLDDTNTEAFF
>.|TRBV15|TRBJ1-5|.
TGTGCCACCAGTAGGGGGGGGGCGGCACAGCCCCAGCATTTT
CATSRGGAAQPQHF